This T cell receptor (beta chain) was sequenced during a study of blood T cell repertoires in COVID-19. Overall study context: Donors in the United States, Italy and Spain gave samples during acute or convalescent COVID-19. The cDNA or gDNA used as material had been derived from T cells, B-cell-depleted T cells, or PBMCs.

The V and J ends lost 6 bases and 11 bases, in that order; junction bases with no gene match: 6. The CDR3 spans 11 residues. The sample holds a few counts of this clone. Using immunoSEQ multiplex PCR, the repertoire was profiled, and TCRdb retains in-frame clones only, with some absent. The repertoire has some 430,000 clones, 90% of them found once; the top ten carry about 0.63%. The study drew participants aged about 18 to 95 years from 20 to 30 US areas. Donors were grouped by their self-reported clinical history. Sequencing used PBMCs or T cells enriched from blood (not recorded which). This receptor was obtained from a man aged 18 to 30 who had recovered from COVID-19. The chain is built from TRBV12-3 or TRBV12-4 and TRBJ1-1; the match to TRBD1 covers 7 bases. The CDR3 DNA reads TGTGCCAGCAGATTGACAGGGAGGGCTTTCTTT. It yields the protein CASRLTGRAFF.